These 11 T cell receptor beta chains were all obtained from the same sample, sequenced in a study of T cells in Graves' hyperthyroidism and ophthalmopathy. Amplification of TCR beta CDR3 regions used RNA as the template. The primer set for the first-round RT-PCR of the TCR CDR3 was HTBI. TCRdb reprocessed the multiplex PCR reads with MiXCR, giving one entry per CDR3 protein. The sample lists about 250,000 distinct CDR3 sequences, around 25% occurring once. The sample consisted of blood. These receptors all stem from a woman aged 40 to 50 with Graves' ophthalmopathy.

For this clonotype: A much larger clone differs from this one at a single base, so this may be a read error. The CDR3 DNA follows: TGTGCCAGCGCCGGTCCGGAGCGTTATGGCTACACCTTC. Encoded protein: CASAGPERYGYTF. This chain connects TRBV3-1 to TRBJ1-2; D is ambiguous. The V end was cut by 8 bases, the J end by 5 bases, with 15 bases between. Germline assignment: CDR1 LGHDT and CDR2 YNNKEL (reference sequence). The CDR3 is 13 amino acids.

This chain links TRBV5-1 with TRBJ2-5, with unresolved D. The CDR3 covers 14 residues. V lost 4 bases to trimming and J lost 3 bases, with 13 bases between them. Germline lookup yields CDR1 SGHRS and CDR2 YFSETQ. CDR3 sequence reads: CASSTGRAKETQYF. The CDR3 DNA reads TGCGCCAGCAGCACCGGACGGGCAAAAGAGACCCAGTACTTC.

In its sample, this clonotype was seen many times. The V gene is TRBV6-5, the J gene TRBJ2-7, with 9 bases fitting TRBD2. Germline V gives CDR1 MNHEY, CDR2 SVGAGI. Germline trimming cut 7 bases from V and 2 bases from J; bases unmatched to any gene: 6. The CDR3 is made up of 14 amino acids. CDR3 amino acids: CASKPTSGPYEQYF. In DNA, the CDR3 is TGTGCCAGCAAACCGACTAGCGGTCCCTACGAGCAGTACTTC.

The chain carries TRBV20-1 and TRBJ2-7, with 11 bases that match TRBD2. Germline CDR1 DFQATT, CDR2 SNEGSKA (reference sequence). V lost 3 bases to trimming and J lost 4 bases; unmatched junction nucleotides: 8. This CDR3 region has 15 residues. In DNA form, the CDR3 reads TGCAGTGCTAGCATTAGCGGGAGGGGACCGTACGAGCAGTACTTC. Protein: CSASISGRGPYEQYF.

This chain connects TRBV6-2 or TRBV6-3 to TRBJ1-5, with TRBD1 identical over 7 bases. The germline CDR1 and CDR2 sequences are MNHEY and SVGEGT. The CDR3 length is 15 residues. V lost 7 bases, J lost 0 bases, and 6 bases stayed unmatched. CDR3 nucleotides: TGTGCCAGCAAACAGACAGGGTATAGCAATCAGCCCCAGCATTTT. Its protein product is CASKQTGYSNQPQHF.

In this sample, this clonotype turned up many times. The rearrangement links TRBV29-1 to TRBJ2-7, with D possibly matching TRBD1 (5 bases). The CDR3 sequence is 14 residues long. Trimming took 0 bases from V and 1 from J, leaving 10 bases between them. CDR1 and CDR2 from the germline V gene are SQVTM and ANQGSEA. The CDR3 DNA reads as TGCAGCGTTGAAGATTGGGGCGGATCCTACGAGCAGTACTTC. It encodes CSVEDWGGSYEQYF.

As to this clonotype: A junction boundary mismatches the germline segment, possibly from a read error. This chain uses TRBV7-8 with TRBJ2-2; D might be TRBD2 (5 bases). Germline-derived CDR1 and CDR2 are SGHVS and FQNEAQ. CDR3 length: 14 amino acids. The CDR3 nucleotides read TGTGCCGGCAGCTCATTAGCGAGCACCGGGGAGCTGTTTTTC. Translation: CAGSSLASTGELFF. Based on the CDR3 plus reference TRBV7-8 and TRBJ2-2, the full variable domain is GAGVSQSPRYKVAKRGQDVALRCDPISGHVSLFWYQQALGQGPEFLTYFQNEAQLDKSGLPSDRFFAERPEGSVSTLKIQRTQQEDSAVYLCAGSSLASTGELFFGEGSRLTVL.

This clonotype was seen many times. V gene TRBV24-1 combines with J gene TRBJ1-2, with 7 nucleotides matching TRBD1. Germline CDR1 is KGHDR and CDR2 is SFDVKD. After removal of 4 bases from V and 6 bases from J, the junction contained 4 bases not matched to a gene. The CDR3 length is 13 residues. The CDR3, as DNA: TGTGCCACCAGTGAATCCGACAGGGATGGCTACACCTTC. Translating gives CATSESDRDGYTF.

Worth noting for this clonotype: This may be a read error: a much more frequent sequence differs by one nucleotide. The chain is built from TRBV10-3 and TRBJ2-2, with D perhaps TRBD2 (5 bases). This CDR3 is 14 amino acids long. Germline V lookup: CDR1 ENHRY, CDR2 SYGVKD. The ends were cut back, 6 bases at V and 1 base at J, with 9 bases in the middle. CDR3 sequence reads: CAIREARNTGELFF. The CDR3 DNA follows: TGTGCCATCAGGGAGGCCAGGAACACCGGGGAGCTGTTTTTT.

Many counts were recorded for this clonotype. This chain links TRBV6-5 with TRBJ2-5; D is ambiguous. Germline CDR1 reads MNHEY; CDR2 reads SVGAGI. Trimming took 2 bases from V and 2 from J, leaving 3 bases between them. The CDR3 is 12 residues long. DNA for the CDR3: TGTGCCAGCAGTTACGGTCAAGAGACCCAGTACTTC. It translates to CASSYGQETQYF.

The sample holds many counts of this clonotype. The CDR3, as DNA: TGCAGTGCTACGGGGACCACCGTTGGGCAGTACTTC. It translates to CSATGTTVGQYF. The rearrangement links TRBV20-1 to TRBJ2-7; D possibly matches TRBD1 or TRBD2 (5 bases each). Trimming shortened V by 4 bases and J by 9 bases, and 16 bases separated the two germline ends. The CDR3 has 12 amino acids. Germline lookup yields CDR1 DFQATT and CDR2 SNEGSKA (reference sequence).